This T cell receptor (beta chain) was observed in a study of read filtering for tumor transcriptome and immune sequencing. Study conclusions and caveats: In IR-seq, single-read clonotypes were roughly 80% of clonotypes but around 3.5% of reads.

This library used 300 to 500 ng RNA and molecular barcoded adaptors spanning alpha/delta and beta/gamma chains. Via MiXCR, TCRdb re-called the reads, giving one row per CDR3 protein. The sample lists 45,000 to 55,000 distinct CDR3 sequences, approximately 18% occurring once. Germline V CDR1 and CDR2: SGHRS, YFSETQ. Trimming removed 0 bases at V and 6 bases at J, with 7 bases between. CDR3 length: 13 amino acids. This clonotype was counted ten times or more. What it binds is not known. The specimen sequenced was a population of CD138-negative cells sorted from bone marrow. V and J are TRBV5-1 and TRBJ2-1; D unresolved. This TCR derives from a donor aged 40 or over with multiple myeloma. The CDR3 nucleotides are TGCGCCAGCAGCTTGGTTTCCCGCAATGAGCAGTTCTTC. Encoded protein: CASSLVSRNEQFF.